This is a list of T cell receptor beta chains from one sample in a study of regulatory T cells in long-lasting Graves disease. Using its own MiXCR run on the multiplex PCR reads, TCRdb lists one record per CDR3 protein. This table has around 240,000 distinct CDR3 sequences, around 19% appearing once. The same sample was also studied in work on T cells in Graves' hyperthyroidism and ophthalmopathy.

The sample consisted of peripheral blood mononuclear cells (PBMCs), taken at new diagnosis, from a patient treated with antithyroid drugs. The receptors were sampled from a woman in her 30s with Graves disease. The CDR3 runs from the conserved cysteine through the conserved F or W. A D gene is named only where the DNA matches it firmly. Clone size is given for some rows only: seen once, a few or many times, or a class if the clone is expanded.

.	TRBV6-5	many	TRBJ1-2	CASSSTPDPANYGYTF	TGTGCCAGCAGTTCCACCCCGGACCCAGCTAACTATGGCTACACCTTC
.	TRBV27	many	TRBJ2-2	CASSFGDTGELFF	TGTGCCAGCAGTTTTGGCGACACCGGGGAGCTGTTTTTT
.	TRBV6-2/TRBV6-3	many	TRBJ1-3	CASSLQAVSGNTIYF	TGTGCCAGCAGTTTACAGGCGGTCTCTGGAAACACCATATATTTT
.	TRBV12-3/TRBV12-4	many	TRBJ1-2	CASSSRGGYTF	TGTGCCAGCAGTAGTCGTGGTGGCTACACCTTC
TRBD1	TRBV29-1	.	TRBJ1-2	CSVEPFSGQGIGYTF	TGCAGCGTTGAGCCTTTCTCGGGACAGGGGATTGGCTACACCTTC
TRBD1	TRBV20-1	many	TRBJ1-2	CSAPPRGTGGNYGYTF	TGCAGTGCTCCTCCAAGGGGGACAGGGGGCAACTATGGCTACACCTTC
.	TRBV7-9	.	TRBJ2-3	CASRWSSRGADTQYF	TGTGCCAGCAGATGGTCAAGCAGGGGTGCAGATACGCAGTATTTT
TRBD1	TRBV12-3/TRBV12-4	few	TRBJ1-5	CASTTTGGNQPQHF	TGTGCCAGCACCACGACAGGGGGCAATCAGCCCCAGCATTTT
.	TRBV27	many	TRBJ1-2	CASNPGGGLRANYGYTF	TGTGCCAGCAATCCCGGGGGAGGGCTGAGAGCTAACTATGGCTACACCTTC
TRBD1	TRBV9	many	TRBJ2-3	CASSSSGGQGMDTQYF	TGTGCCAGCAGCTCCAGTGGGGGACAGGGAATGGATACGCAGTATTTT
.	TRBV6-5	many	TRBJ2-6	CASSYSQTSGANVLTF	TGTGCCAGCAGTTACTCGCAAACTTCTGGGGCCAACGTCCTGACTTTC
.	TRBV4-1	few	TRBJ1-4	CASSQDVILGGEKLFF	TGCGCCAGCAGCCAAGATGTGATTTTAGGAGGGGAAAAACTGTTTTTT
TRBD1	TRBV7-2	many	TRBJ1-2	CASSLNPSTGEGYTF	TGTGCCAGCAGCTTAAATCCTTCGACAGGGGAAGGCTACACCTTC
.	TRBV12-3/TRBV12-4	.	TRBJ1-1	CASTLTGSTAEAFF	TGTGCCAGCACCTTGACAGGATCGACCGCTGAAGCTTTCTTT
TRBD1	TRBV2	many	TRBJ2-5	CASGSTGTGRQETQYF	TGTGCCAGCGGGTCAACCGGGACAGGGAGGCAAGAGACCCAGTACTTC
.	TRBV27	many	TRBJ1-2	CASSPHTGSVYGYTF	TGTGCCAGCAGTCCTCATACCGGGTCCGTGTATGGCTACACCTTC
.	TRBV12-3/TRBV12-4	many	TRBJ1-2	CASSLGSVEGYTF	TGTGCCAGCAGTCTAGGGTCTGTGGAGGGCTACACCTTC
TRBD2	TRBV5-1	few	TRBJ2-6	CASSSRGGLDGANVLTF	TGCGCCAGCAGCTCTCGGGGGGGACTCGACGGGGCCAACGTCCTGACTTTC
.	TRBV6-4	few	TRBJ2-7	CASSCREAYEQYF	TGTGCCAGCAGTTGTAGGGAGGCCTACGAGCAGTACTTC
TRBD1	TRBV27	many	TRBJ2-2	CASAPRGTGELFF	TGTGCCAGCGCACCCAGGGGGACCGGGGAGCTGTTTTTT
TRBD2	TRBV29-1	many	TRBJ2-7	CSVERIGGGEQYF	TGCAGCGTTGAAAGGATTGGGGGGGGCGAGCAGTACTTC
.	TRBV19	many	TRBJ1-1	CASRHAGNTEAFF	TGTGCCAGTAGGCACGCGGGAAACACTGAAGCTTTCTTT
TRBD2	TRBV5-6	many	TRBJ2-7	CASSWAGEDEQYF	TGTGCCAGCAGCTGGGCGGGGGAGGACGAGCAGTACTTC
TRBD1	TRBV7-6	many	TRBJ2-7	CASSLVAWTGNYEQYF	TGTGCCAGCAGCTTAGTCGCTTGGACAGGAAACTACGAGCAGTACTTC
.	TRBV5-4	many	TRBJ2-7	CASSSDNRRPYEQYF	TGTGCCAGCAGCTCTGATAACAGGCGTCCCTACGAGCAGTACTTC
.	TRBV4-2	many	TRBJ2-7	CASSRERWTNEQYF	TGTGCCAGCAGCCGAGAAAGGTGGACTAACGAGCAGTACTTC
TRBD1	TRBV20-1	many	TRBJ1-1	CSARRGGGYTEAFF	TGCAGTGCTAGACGTGGAGGGGGCTACACTGAAGCTTTCTTT
.	TRBV4-1	many	TRBJ1-4	CASSQDRGGTEKLFF	TGCGCCAGCAGCCAAGATAGGGGGGGAACCGAAAAACTGTTTTTT
TRBD2	TRBV10-3	many	TRBJ2-3	CAISESAGGPTDTQYF	TGTGCCATCAGTGAGTCCGCGGGGGGACCCACAGATACGCAGTATTTT
TRBD2	TRBV6-2/TRBV6-3	many	TRBJ2-3	CASSYGTSKDTQYF	TGTGCCAGCAGTTACGGGACTAGCAAGGATACGCAGTATTTT
.	TRBV27	.	TRBJ1-5	CAGSAFAGANNQPQHF	TGTGCCGGCAGCGCGTTCGCCGGGGCCAACAATCAGCCCCAGCATTTT
TRBD2	TRBV12-3/TRBV12-4	.	TRBJ2-3	CASSFGLAGGRDTQYF	TGTGCCAGCAGTTTCGGACTAGCGGGGGGGCGGGATACGCAGTATTTT
.	TRBV20-1	.	TRBJ1-5	CSARAGGEDSYNQPQHF	TGCAGTGCTAGAGCCGGGGGGGAGGACAGTTACAATCAGCCCCAGCATTTT
TRBD1	TRBV7-9	many	TRBJ1-6	CASSSRGPPPLHF	TGTGCCAGCAGTAGCAGGGGGCCCCCACCCCTCCACTTT
TRBD1	TRBV20-1	many	TRBJ2-7	CSATGTGRSYEQYF	TGCAGTGCTACCGGGACAGGCCGATCCTACGAGCAGTACTTC
.	TRBV9	.	TRBJ2-7	CASSVAGDTGYDEQYF	TGTGCCAGCAGCGTAGCTGGGGACACGGGGTACGACGAGCAGTACTTC
.	TRBV2	many	TRBJ1-1	CASSELGTQNTEAFF	TGTGCCAGCAGTGAATTAGGGACACAGAACACTGAAGCTTTCTTT
TRBD2	TRBV6-1	.	TRBJ2-7	CASGPSGRSSYEQYF	TGTGCCAGCGGACCTAGCGGGAGGAGCTCCTACGAGCAGTACTTC
TRBD2	TRBV7-9	.	TRBJ2-1	CASSTRASGTSYNEQFF	TGTGCCAGCAGCACTAGGGCTAGCGGGACCTCCTACAATGAGCAGTTCTTC
.	TRBV6-5	.	TRBJ1-4	CASSYSNRGDEKLFF	TGTGCCAGCAGTTACTCGAATCGGGGCGATGAAAAACTGTTTTTT
.	TRBV12-5	many	TRBJ1-1	CASGLGGGMNTEAFF	TGTGCTAGTGGTTTGGGTGGCGGCATGAACACTGAAGCTTTCTTT
.	TRBV3-1	.	TRBJ2-7	CASSLRVDPQLEQYF	TGTGCCAGCAGCCTGAGAGTCGACCCTCAGCTCGAGCAGTACTTC
TRBD1	TRBV6-1	.	TRBJ1-5	CASSQTTGNQPQHF	TGTGCCAGCAGTCAAACGACAGGGAATCAGCCCCAGCATTTT
.	TRBV27	many	TRBJ2-1	CASSPSGWALNEQFF	TGTGCCAGTAGTCCCAGCGGGTGGGCCCTCAATGAGCAGTTCTTC
.	TRBV20-1	many	TRBJ2-7	CSARDPTASSYEQYF	TGCAGTGCTAGAGATCCGACTGCTAGCTCCTACGAGCAGTACTTC
.	TRBV7-9	many	TRBJ2-3	CASSLALGSSGADTQYF	TGTGCCAGCAGCTTAGCGCTAGGCTCTTCCGGGGCAGATACGCAGTATTTT